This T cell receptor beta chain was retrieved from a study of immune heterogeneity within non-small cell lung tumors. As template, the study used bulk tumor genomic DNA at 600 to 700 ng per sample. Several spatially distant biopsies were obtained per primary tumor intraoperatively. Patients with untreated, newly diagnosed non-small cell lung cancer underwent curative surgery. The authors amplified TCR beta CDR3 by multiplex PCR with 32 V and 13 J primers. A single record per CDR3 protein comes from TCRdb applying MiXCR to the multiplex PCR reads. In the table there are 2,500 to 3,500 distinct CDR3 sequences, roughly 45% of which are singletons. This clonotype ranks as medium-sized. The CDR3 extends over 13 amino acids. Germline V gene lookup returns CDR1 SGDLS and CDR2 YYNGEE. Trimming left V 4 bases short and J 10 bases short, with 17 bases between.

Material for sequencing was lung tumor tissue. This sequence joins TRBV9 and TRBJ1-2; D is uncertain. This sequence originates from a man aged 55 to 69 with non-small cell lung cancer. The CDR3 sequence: CASSKVLRGPYTF. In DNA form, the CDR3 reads TGTGCCAGCAGCAAGGTTTTGCGAGGCCCCTACACCTTC.